This is a list of T cell receptor beta chains from one sample in a study of blood T cell repertoires in COVID-19. Sequenced by immunoSEQ multiplex PCR; TCRdb stores in-frame clones only, minus some. The table records roughly 120,000 clones, 82% of them present only once. Sequenced sample: peripheral blood. Receptor source: a woman aged 55-70 years with acute or convalescent COVID-19. CDR3s include the opening cysteine and the closing phenylalanine or tryptophan. The D gene is left open where the match is weak. Clone size is given for some rows only: seen once, a few or many times, or a class if the clone is expanded.

clone_size: .; v_call: TRBV7-9; d_call: .; j_call: TRBJ2-3; cdr3_nt: TGTGCCATTGGGGGGGATACGCAGTATTTT; cdr3_aa: CAIGGDTQYF
clone_size: .; v_call: TRBV24-1; d_call: TRBD1; j_call: TRBJ2-3; cdr3_nt: TGTGCCACCAGTGACCTGACAGGGTCGGGCACAGATACGCAGTATTTT; cdr3_aa: CATSDLTGSGTDTQYF
clone_size: .; v_call: TRBV5-4; d_call: TRBD2; j_call: TRBJ2-1; cdr3_nt: TGTGCCAGCAGCTCGGAGGGGCTAGCGGACTTCGAGAAGCAGTTCTTC; cdr3_aa: CASSSEGLADFEKQFF
clone_size: .; v_call: TRBV30; d_call: TRBD1; j_call: TRBJ1-1; cdr3_nt: TGTGCCTGGGGGACACAGGGGCACACTGAAGCTTTCTTT; cdr3_aa: CAWGTQGHTEAFF
clone_size: few; v_call: TRBV5-1; d_call: TRBD2; j_call: TRBJ2-2; cdr3_nt: TGCGCCAGCAGCTCCCGGGGTAGCGGGGGTTCAGGGGAGCTGTTTTTT; cdr3_aa: CASSSRGSGGSGELFF
clone_size: .; v_call: TRBV29-1; d_call: .; j_call: TRBJ2-2; cdr3_nt: TGCAGCGTTGACAGTAACACCGGGGAGCTGTTTTTT; cdr3_aa: CSVDSNTGELFF
clone_size: .; v_call: TRBV6-5; d_call: .; j_call: TRBJ2-7; cdr3_nt: TGTGCCAGCACGCCCACAGGGACCTACGAGCAGTACTTC; cdr3_aa: CASTPTGTYEQYF
clone_size: .; v_call: TRBV19; d_call: .; j_call: TRBJ1-5; cdr3_nt: TGTGCCAGTAGTCGGGGGGAAGGGAGCAATCAGCCCCAGCATTTT; cdr3_aa: CASSRGEGSNQPQHF
clone_size: .; v_call: TRBV15; d_call: TRBD1; j_call: TRBJ1-3; cdr3_nt: TGTGCCACCAGCACCTGGGACAGCGGAAACACCATATATTTT; cdr3_aa: CATSTWDSGNTIYF
clone_size: .; v_call: TRBV11-3; d_call: .; j_call: TRBJ1-1; cdr3_nt: TGTGCCAGCAGCTCACACATGAACACTGAAGCTTTCTTT; cdr3_aa: CASSSHMNTEAFF
clone_size: few; v_call: TRBV2; d_call: .; j_call: TRBJ1-3; cdr3_nt: TGTGCCAGCAGTGACTCGAGCTCTGGAAACACCATATATTTT; cdr3_aa: CASSDSSSGNTIYF
clone_size: once; v_call: TRBV7-2; d_call: TRBD1; j_call: TRBJ1-1; cdr3_nt: TGTGCCAGCAGCTTAGGACAGGGGTTTAGGACTGGAGCTTTCTTT; cdr3_aa: CASSLGQGFRTGAFF
clone_size: .; v_call: TRBV11-3; d_call: TRBD1; j_call: TRBJ2-1; cdr3_nt: TGTGCCAGCAGCTCATGGGTTGGTAGGGGGCCCAATGAGCAGTTCTTC; cdr3_aa: CASSSWVGRGPNEQFF